The rows below give T cell receptor beta chains drawn from one sample of a study of beta chain features in type 1 diabetes. Here immunoSEQ multiplex PCR was the method, and the copy in TCRdb shows in-frame clones only, minus some. This sample has about 340,000 clones, with under 8.5% found just once. The sample consisted of central memory CD4+ T cells from blood. The receptors were sampled from a woman aged 18-29 years in good health. Each CDR3 is given with its conserved first and last residue. The order of the fields is V gene, J gene, clone size, CDR3 protein. Clone size, where shown, is once, few, many, or a class for clones that have expanded.

V gene: TRBV9; J gene: TRBJ2-3; clone size: many; CDR3 protein: CASSVRGLRTDTQYF
V gene: TRBV6-5; J gene: TRBJ2-1; clone size: NA; CDR3 protein: CASSRPGLAGIRFF
V gene: TRBV7-9; J gene: TRBJ2-7; clone size: many; CDR3 protein: CASSAEPGQGLFEQYF
V gene: TRBV27; J gene: TRBJ2-5; clone size: few; CDR3 protein: CASSLSRPEPRKETQYF
V gene: TRBV19; J gene: TRBJ1-2; clone size: few; CDR3 protein: CASSAALGRDRGTNGYTF
V gene: TRBV5-6; J gene: TRBJ1-1; clone size: few; CDR3 protein: CASSPGTLGTEAFF
V gene: TRBV2; J gene: TRBJ2-6; clone size: many; CDR3 protein: CASTRGHSGANVLTF
V gene: TRBV11-2; J gene: TRBJ1-5; clone size: NA; CDR3 protein: CASSLEGAGQPQHF
V gene: TRBV9; J gene: TRBJ2-7; clone size: NA; CDR3 protein: CASSVQKVGEQYF
V gene: TRBV7-2; J gene: TRBJ2-1; clone size: NA; CDR3 protein: CASRPAGVTYNEQFF
V gene: TRBV7-2; J gene: TRBJ2-7; clone size: NA; CDR3 protein: CASSLSQFEQYF
V gene: TRBV19; J gene: TRBJ2-6; clone size: few; CDR3 protein: CASSLGGSGANVLTF
V gene: TRBV11-2; J gene: TRBJ2-7; clone size: few; CDR3 protein: CASTRQASGKNSYEQYF
V gene: TRBV9; J gene: TRBJ2-4; clone size: NA; CDR3 protein: CASSVTGGLAKNIQYF
V gene: TRBV29-1; J gene: TRBJ2-3; clone size: NA; CDR3 protein: CSVEGGGATDTQYF
V gene: TRBV18; J gene: TRBJ2-3; clone size: NA; CDR3 protein: CASSNRGGSTDTQYF
V gene: TRBV25-1; J gene: TRBJ2-5; clone size: NA; CDR3 protein: CASSGGTAREQETQYF
V gene: TRBV27; J gene: TRBJ1-1; clone size: few; CDR3 protein: CASSFSVVGHTEAFF
V gene: TRBV6-5; J gene: TRBJ2-5; clone size: few; CDR3 protein: CAISAQKTQYF
V gene: TRBV20-1; J gene: TRBJ2-7; clone size: NA; CDR3 protein: CSARGYEQYF
V gene: TRBV4-2; J gene: TRBJ2-2; clone size: NA; CDR3 protein: CASSQDYHTGELFF
V gene: TRBV11-2; J gene: TRBJ2-7; clone size: many; CDR3 protein: CASSPRAGLVVLEQYF
V gene: TRBV28; J gene: TRBJ2-4; clone size: NA; CDR3 protein: CASSHGAGGLAKNIQYF
V gene: TRBV7-9; J gene: TRBJ2-7; clone size: NA; CDR3 protein: CASGSGGWYEQYF
V gene: TRBV21-1; J gene: TRBJ2-1; clone size: many; CDR3 protein: CASSTYGVEQFF
V gene: TRBV9; J gene: TRBJ2-7; clone size: NA; CDR3 protein: CASSVAAGTGRHEQYF